This is a list of T cell receptor beta chains from one sample in a study of blood T cell repertoires in COVID-19. Profiled with immunoSEQ multiplex PCR; TCRdb holds only in-frame clones, not every one. The sample lists approximately 140,000 clones; about 85% were seen once. Input material: peripheral blood. Receptor source: a woman aged 60 to 75 with active or convalescent COVID-19. Each CDR3 is given with its conserved first and last residue. The D gene is left open where the match is weak. Size values are once, few and many counts, or a class for expanded clones, and some rows have none.

size	V	J	D	DNA	CDR3
-	TRBV7-8	TRBJ2-4	TRBD1	TGTGCCAGCAGCGTCACCAACCGGGACAGGCTTTCACGAGCCAAAAACATTCAGTACTTC	CASSVTNRDRLSRAKNIQYF
-	TRBV7-9	TRBJ2-5	-	TGTGCCAGCAGCTTAGACAGAGCCAAAGAGACCCAGTACTTC	CASSLDRAKETQYF
few	TRBV7-2	TRBJ1-4	-	TGTGCCAGCAGCCGCATGCGGGGGGTTGGTGAAAAACTGTTTTTT	CASSRMRGVGEKLFF
-	TRBV7-9	TRBJ1-2	-	TGTGCCAGCAGCCCTATCCTTCAGGCTAACTATGGCTACACCTTC	CASSPILQANYGYTF
once	TRBV7-2	TRBJ2-7	-	TGTGCCAGCAGCCCCCAGGGGCCTCTCTCCTACGAGCAGTACTTC	CASSPQGPLSYEQYF
-	TRBV11-2	TRBJ2-7	-	TGTGCCAGCAGCTTAGTGGGTGGGAGCTCCTACGAGCAGTACTTC	CASSLVGGSSYEQYF
-	TRBV3-1/TRBV3-2	TRBJ2-3	TRBD2	TGTGCCAGCAGCCAAGATTTGGGGGGGTCAATTAATAATGATGCAGATACGCAGTATTTT	CASSQDLGGSINNDADTQYF
-	TRBV12-3/TRBV12-4	TRBJ1-2	-	TGTGCCAGCAGTTTGCCATCTAACTACACCTTC	CASSLPSNYTF
-	TRBV5-8	TRBJ1-1	TRBD1	TGTGCCAGCAGCCCACGGGACAGTTTGAACACTGAAGCTTTCTTT	CASSPRDSLNTEAFF
-	TRBV7-9	TRBJ1-6	TRBD1	TGTGCCAGCAGCGCCGACAGGGTTTCACCCCTCCACTTT	CASSADRVSPLHF
-	TRBV3-1/TRBV3-2	TRBJ1-4	TRBD1	TGTGCCAGCAGCCCGACAGGGGTTAATGAAAAACTGTTTTTT	CASSPTGVNEKLFF
-	TRBV19	TRBJ2-7	TRBD1	TGTGCCAGTAGTATAGGAGTGGACAGGAACTACGAGCAGTACTTC	CASSIGVDRNYEQYF
-	TRBV5-1	TRBJ1-5	-	TGCGCCAGCAGCTTGACCAGCGATAGCAATCAGCCCCAGCATTTT	CASSLTSDSNQPQHF
-	TRBV10-3	TRBJ1-2	TRBD1	TGTGCCATCAGTGATAATGGCAGGGGGAACTATGGCTACACCTTC	CAISDNGRGNYGYTF